This TCR beta chain came from a study of T cell changes during pregnancy in multiple sclerosis. This clone was recorded a few times. The CDR3 consists of 14 residues. V lost 4 bases and J lost 5; bases outside the gene matches: 7. Germline V gene sequence: CDR1 SNHLY, CDR2 FYNNEI. The protocol was immunoSEQ multiplex PCR, while the TCRdb copy is restricted to in-frame clones and leaves out a portion. This table has 65,000 to 85,000 clones, around nine tenths appearing once. The receptor comes from a female donor with multiple sclerosis, enrolled in a pregnancy study. The input for sequencing was CD4+ T cells from peripheral blood mononuclear cells, taken before pregnancy. The chain couples TRBV2 to TRBJ1-1, with TRBD1 matching over 7 bases. DNA of the CDR3: TGTGCCAGCAGTGGACAGGGTTTGGGGACTGAAGCTTTCTTT. Translated: CASSGQGLGTEAFF.